The source of this TCR beta chain is a study of immune cell composition in non-small cell lung cancer. Points on this clone: Its antigen is not known.

The method was immunoSEQ multiplex PCR; TCRdb's version includes in-frame clones alone and lacks a portion of them. The table includes about 2,700 clones, 74% detected once. The CDR3 consists of 13 residues. Germline V gene data show CDR1 as MGHDK and CDR2 as SYGVNS. Trimming took off 4 bases at V and 4 bases at J, with 10 bases between the two ends. Study results and limitations: Clones >0.5% enriched in tumour were rarer in adenocarcinoma (around 35%) than squamous (roughly 75%).

This chain uses TRBV25-1 with TRBJ1-2, with D possibly matching TRBD1 (5 bases). The sample was lung tumor tissue. This sequence originates from a human donor with non-small cell lung cancer. The CDR3 spells CASSGGRSYGYTF. CDR3 coding DNA: TGTGCCAGCAGTGGGGGCAGGAGCTATGGCTACACCTTC.